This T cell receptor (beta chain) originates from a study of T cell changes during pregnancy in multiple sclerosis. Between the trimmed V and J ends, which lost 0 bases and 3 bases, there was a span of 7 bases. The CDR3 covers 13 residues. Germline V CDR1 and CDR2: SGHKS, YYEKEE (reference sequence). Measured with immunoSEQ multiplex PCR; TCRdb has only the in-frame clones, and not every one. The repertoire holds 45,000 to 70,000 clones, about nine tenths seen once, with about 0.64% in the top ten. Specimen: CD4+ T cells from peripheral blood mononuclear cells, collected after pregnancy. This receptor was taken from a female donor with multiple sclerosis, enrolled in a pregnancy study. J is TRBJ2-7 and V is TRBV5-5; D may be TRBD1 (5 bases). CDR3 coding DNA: TGTGCCAGCAGCTTGGTCCAGGGCTACGAGCAGTACTTC. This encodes CASSLVQGYEQYF. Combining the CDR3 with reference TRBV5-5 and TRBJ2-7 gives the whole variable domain DAGVTQSPTHLIKTRGQQVTLRCSPISGHKSVSWYQQVLGQGPQFIFQYYEKEERGRGNFPDRFSARQFPNYSSELNVNALLLGDSALYLCASSLVQGYEQYFGPGTRLTVT.